This T cell receptor beta chain was observed in a study of cytomegalovirus exposure and HLA in healthy donors. The ends were cut back, 7 bases at V and 3 bases at J, with 10 bases in the middle. Germline loops: CDR1 MNHNS, CDR2 SASEGT. This CDR3 region has 12 residues. About this clone: What it binds is not known.

Study-level points and caveats: Across all donors, roughly uniform sequencing depth was an assumption of the presence/absence analyses. Most sequenced TCRs were rare (though some public TCRs occurred in many donors). There were some V segments, including TRBV6-2 and TRBV6-3, excluded as indistinguishable. In vitro experiments confirmed that three CMV-associated chains were specific for CMV antigens.

Primers for the PCR totalled 60 Vbeta and 13 Jbeta. Generated by immunoSEQ multiplex PCR, the TCRdb table keeps only in-frame clones and is missing some. The repertoire includes over 150,000 clones, around 81% of them detected once, and around 5.6% sits in the top ten. The sample taken for sequencing was PBMCs. The chain couples TRBV6-1 to TRBJ2-7; possibly TRBD1 for D (6 bases). This TCR was recovered from a woman aged 40 to 50 in good health and CMV-seropositive. Here the CDR3 reads CASMQGNYEQYF. CDR3 coding DNA: TGTGCCAGCATGCAGGGGAACTACGAGCAGTACTTC.